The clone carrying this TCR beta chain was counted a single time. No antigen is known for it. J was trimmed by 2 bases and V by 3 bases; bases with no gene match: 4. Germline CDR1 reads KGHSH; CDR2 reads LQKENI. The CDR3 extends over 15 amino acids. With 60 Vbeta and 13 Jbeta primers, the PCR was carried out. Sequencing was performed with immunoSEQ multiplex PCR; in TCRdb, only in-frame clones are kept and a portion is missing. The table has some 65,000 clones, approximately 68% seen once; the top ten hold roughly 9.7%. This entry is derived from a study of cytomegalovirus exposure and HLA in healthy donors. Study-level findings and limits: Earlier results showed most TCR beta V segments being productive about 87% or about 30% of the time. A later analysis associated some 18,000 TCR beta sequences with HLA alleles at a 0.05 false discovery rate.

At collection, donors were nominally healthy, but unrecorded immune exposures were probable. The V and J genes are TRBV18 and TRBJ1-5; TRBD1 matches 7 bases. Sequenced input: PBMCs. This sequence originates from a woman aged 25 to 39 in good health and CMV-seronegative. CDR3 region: CASSPPGGGNQPQHF. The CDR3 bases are TGTGCCAGCTCACCTCCAGGGGGTGGCAATCAGCCCCAGCATTTT. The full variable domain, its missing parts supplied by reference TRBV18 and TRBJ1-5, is NAGVMQNPRHLVRRRGQEARLRCSPMKGHSHVYWYRQLPEEGLKFMVYLQKENIIDESGMPKERFSAEFPKEGPSILRIQQVVRGDSAAYFCASSPPGGGNQPQHFGDGTRLSIL.